These 22 T cell receptor beta chains originate from one sample sequenced in a study of CD8+ T cells in alopecia areata. RNA extraction and reverse transcription yielded cDNA as sequencing template. Method: immunoSEQ multiplex PCR; TCRdb's copy keeps in-frame clones and lacks some. The sample yields approximately 150,000 clones, less than 70% seen once. Documented treatment: oral pan-JAK inhibitor, 5-10 mg twice daily. The sequences come from CD4+ T cells sorted from blood, collected at week 24, from a patient treated with tofacitinib. These receptors originate from a human donor with alopecia areata.

The CDR3 is CASNPGQGVVGELFF. In DNA, the CDR3 is TGTGCCAGCAACCCAGGACAGGGGGTCGTCGGGGAGCTGTTTTTT. The rearrangement uses TRBV2 and TRBJ2-2; TRBD1 matches 10 bases. V dropped 7 bases and J dropped 7; count of bases not matched to a gene: 9. The length of the CDR3 is 15 residues. Germline CDR1 reads SNHLY; CDR2 reads FYNNEI.

The chain couples TRBV18 to TRBJ1-2; TRBD1 aligns across 9 bases. Per the germline V gene, CDR1 is KGHSH and CDR2 is LQKENI. Trimming cost V 4 bases and J 1 base; bases outside gene matches: 4. The CDR3 has 15 amino acids. The CDR3 here is CASSQGQGINYGYTF. CDR3 sequence (DNA): TGTGCCAGCTCACAAGGACAGGGGATTAACTATGGCTACACCTTC. The full variable domain, completed using reference TRBV18 and TRBJ1-2, is NAGVMQNPRHLVRRRGQEARLRCSPMKGHSHVYWYRQLPEEGLKFMVYLQKENIIDESGMPKERFSAEFPKEGPSILRIQQVVRGDSAAYFCASSQGQGINYGYTFGSGTRLTVV.

The CDR3 here is CASSIRTSGYNEQFF. The CDR3 DNA sequence: TGTGCCAGTAGTATTCGGACTAGCGGGTACAATGAGCAGTTCTTC. V usage is TRBV19 and J usage is TRBJ2-1; 11 bases are a match to TRBD2. The length of the CDR3 is 15 residues. Looked up from germline, CDR1 is LNHDA and CDR2 is SQIVND (reference sequence). V lost 3 bases and J lost 4; bases outside the gene matches: 2.

The CDR3 region is CASSYSSGTGTDTQYF. In nucleotides, the CDR3 is TGTGCCAGCAGTTACTCGTCCGGGACAGGGACAGATACGCAGTATTTT. The chain carries TRBV6-5 and TRBJ2-3, with 9 bases that match TRBD1. In germline, CDR1 is MNHEY, CDR2 SVGAGI. V was clipped by 0 bases and J by 3 bases; unmatched bases: 4. There are 16 residues in the CDR3.

V gene TRBV7-9 combines with J gene TRBJ2-2; TRBD2 matches 7 bases. Germline V lookup: CDR1 SEHNR, CDR2 FQNEAQ (reference sequence). V dropped 4 bases and J dropped 7; count of bases not matched to a gene: 9. The CDR3 runs to 15 residues. This CDR3 is CASSSPPGGGGELFF. DNA of the CDR3: TGTGCCAGCAGCTCCCCCCCGGGAGGAGGCGGGGAGCTGTTTTTT. The complete variable domain, with remaining parts taken from reference TRBV7-9 and TRBJ2-2, reads DTGVSQNPRHKITKRGQNVTFRCDPISEHNRLYWYRQTLGQGPEFLTYFQNEAQLEKSRLLSDRFSAERPKGSFSTLEIQRTEQGDSAMYLCASSSPPGGGGELFFGEGSRLTVL.

The genes are TRBV7-9 and TRBJ2-1, with D maybe TRBD1 (6 bases). Germline CDR1 and CDR2: SEHNR and FQNEAQ (reference sequence). The CDR3 runs 14 residues. V dropped 3 bases and J dropped 9 bases, with 15 bases sitting between them. Written as DNA, the CDR3 is TGTGCCAGCAGCTTTCAGGACAGTCTCAGTGAGCAGTTCTTC. Its translation: CASSFQDSLSEQFF.

This clone was picked up a small number of times. The V gene is TRBV2, the J gene TRBJ1-5, with 7 bases aligning to TRBD1. V gave up 6 bases and J gave up 6 bases; unmatched junction bases: 2. The CDR3 consists of 12 residues. The germline gives CDR1 SNHLY, CDR2 FYNNEI. The CDR3 DNA reads as TGTGCCAGCAGCAGACAGGGTCAGCCCCAGCATTTT. Encoded protein: CASSRQGQPQHF.

The chain joins TRBV5-1 to TRBJ2-7; weak D call: TRBD1 (6 bases). CDR1 is SGHRS, CDR2 YFSETQ, per germline. The V gene lost 3 bases and the J gene lost 0 bases, with 7 bases spanning the gap. This CDR3 has 13 amino acids. The CDR3 DNA follows: TGCGCCAGCAGCTGGACAGCCTCCTACGAGCAGTACTTC. Translating it yields CASSWTASYEQYF.

The chain links TRBV5-1 to TRBJ2-3, with TRBD1 matching over 7 bases. The germline gives CDR1 SGHRS, CDR2 YFSETQ. After removal of 2 bases from V and 2 bases from J, the junction contained 5 bases not matched to a gene. The CDR3 covers 15 residues. The CDR3 DNA follows: TGCGCCAGCAGCTTTGACGGGACAGCCACAGATACGCAGTATTTT. Protein sequence: CASSFDGTATDTQYF.

In its sample, this clone was seen a few times. This chain joins TRBV5-1 and TRBJ2-1, with 9 bases aligning to TRBD1. The CDR3 sequence is 15 residues long. V was clipped by 2 bases and J by 3 bases; unmatched bases: 3. CDR1 SGHRS and CDR2 YFSETQ come from the germline V gene. For the CDR3, the DNA is TGCGCCAGCAGCTTCACGGGACAGGGCTACAATGAGCAGTTCTTC. Translating it yields CASSFTGQGYNEQFF.

The V call is TRBV19, the J call TRBJ1-2; D unresolved. Looked up from germline, CDR1 is LNHDA and CDR2 is SQIVND (reference sequence). The CDR3 has 12 amino acids. V shed 2 bases and J shed 6 bases, with 7 bases lying between them. CDR3 bases: TGTGCCAGTAGTATACTCGGGGATGGCTACACCTTC. Translating it yields CASSILGDGYTF.

This clone was counted a few times. V usage is TRBV2 and J usage is TRBJ1-2; weak D call: TRBD1 (6 bases). The CDR3 spans 15 residues. Per germline, CDR1 SNHLY and CDR2 FYNNEI. Trimming cost V 6 bases and J 3 bases, with 17 bases left between them. The CDR3 region is CASSGYGQRDYGYTF. CDR3 coding DNA: TGTGCCAGCAGCGGGTATGGACAGCGGGACTATGGCTACACCTTC.

The CDR3 reads CASSLRDQRTYEQYF. The CDR3 DNA follows: TGTGCCAGCAGTTTGAGGGATCAGAGAACCTACGAGCAGTACTTC. J is TRBJ2-7 and V is TRBV27; the D gene is possibly TRBD2 (5 bases). The CDR3 runs to 15 residues. Germline V gene data show CDR1 as MNHEY and CDR2 as SMNVEV (reference sequence). Trimming took 3 bases from V and 2 from J, leaving 14 bases between them.

This clone has more than one count but fewer than ten. This rearrangement joins TRBV5-1 to TRBJ2-7; D ambiguous. The CDR3 extends over 17 amino acids. Germline CDR1 SGHRS, CDR2 YFSETQ. V shed 4 bases and J shed 1 base, with 21 bases lying between them. The CDR3 DNA follows: TGCGCCAGCAGCGGCGCGTGGGAACTAAGTCCTTCCTACGAGCAGTACTTC. Translation gives CASSGAWELSPSYEQYF.

The chain has TRBV15 and TRBJ1-4, with D uncertain. The CDR3 extends over 13 amino acids. The V end was cut by 6 bases, the J end by 8 bases, with 13 bases between. The germline gives CDR1 LNHNV, CDR2 YYDKDF (reference sequence). The CDR3 reads CATSVGSREKLFF. DNA of the CDR3: TGTGCCACCAGTGTCGGTAGTAGAGAAAAACTGTTTTTT.

This chain links TRBV5-6 with TRBJ2-3, with D tentatively TRBD1 or TRBD2 (7 bases each). V was shortened by 5 bases and J by 0 bases, with 13 bases between the two germline ends. The CDR3 totals 15 residues. Germline assignment: CDR1 SGHDT and CDR2 YYEEEE. This chain's CDR3 is CASRYRGGSTDTQYF. CDR3 in DNA: TGTGCCAGCAGATACAGGGGAGGGAGCACAGATACGCAGTATTTT. Filled out from reference TRBV5-6 and TRBJ2-3, the complete variable domain reads DAGVTQSPTHLIKTRGQQVTLRCSPKSGHDTVSWYQQALGQGPQFIFQYYEEEERQRGNFPDRFSGHQFPNYSSELNVNALLLGDSALYLCASRYRGGSTDTQYFGPGTRLTVL.

The chain couples TRBV4-1 to TRBJ2-7; 9 nucleotides match TRBD1. The CDR3 runs to 19 residues. The V and J ends lost 0 bases and 1 base, in that order; junction bases with no gene match: 13. Germline values: CDR1 MGHRA, CDR2 YSYEKL. CDR3 loop: CASSQDWDRVSDRSYEQYF. CDR3 nucleotides: TGCGCCAGCAGCCAAGACTGGGACAGGGTATCAGATCGGTCCTACGAGCAGTACTTC.

This clone has just a few counts. This sequence joins TRBV7-9 and TRBJ2-7; D is ambiguous. Trimming stripped 3 bases from V and 1 base from J, with 10 bases between. The CDR3 sequence is 14 residues long. CDR1 is SEHNR and CDR2 is FQNEAQ in the germline V gene (reference sequence). The chain's CDR3 is CASSFLGLSYEQYF. CDR3 bases: TGTGCCAGCAGCTTTCTAGGGTTATCCTACGAGCAGTACTTC.

The chain carries TRBV29-1 and TRBJ1-1; D might be TRBD1 (6 bases). V was clipped by 3 bases and J by 1 base, with 12 bases between them. The CDR3 has 14 amino acids. Germline CDR1 SQVTM, CDR2 ANQGSEA. The CDR3 reads CSVDIGGANTEAFF. In nucleotides, the CDR3 is TGCAGCGTTGATATCGGGGGCGCGAACACTGAAGCTTTCTTT.

In DNA, the CDR3 is TGTGCCAGCAGTAGAACAGGGCTGGCCTATGGCTACACCTTC. This gives the protein CASSRTGLAYGYTF. V and J are TRBV27 and TRBJ1-2; maybe TRBD1 (6 bases). The germline V gene has CDR1 MNHEY and CDR2 SMNVEV (reference sequence). The V and J ends lost 5 bases and 4 bases respectively, with 14 bases between them. The length of the CDR3 is 14 residues.

J is TRBJ2-3 and V is TRBV9, with 9 bases that match TRBD1. V shed 3 bases and J 3 bases; nucleotides not matched to a gene: 2. CDR1 and CDR2 (germline): SGDLS, YYNGEE. The length of the CDR3 is 14 residues. The CDR3 loop is CASSAGTGTDTQYF. The DNA for the CDR3 is TGTGCCAGCAGCGCCGGGACAGGGACAGATACGCAGTATTTT.

There are a few counts of this clone. This chain links TRBV5-1 with TRBJ1-1; D not resolved. The CDR3 covers 15 residues. Germline V lookup: CDR1 SGHRS, CDR2 YFSETQ. V dropped 1 base and J dropped 3 bases, with 13 bases sitting between them. CDR3 region: CASSLLGNFDTEAFF. CDR3 nucleotide sequence: TGCGCCAGCAGCTTGCTTGGGAATTTCGACACTGAAGCTTTCTTT.